The count of the clone carrying this T cell receptor (beta chain) is one. The same CDR3 can be traced to other DNA sequences in this sample. The sample belongs to a study of Ad26.COV2.S vaccination and SARS-CoV-2 variants. Stated treatment: some 20 received Ad26.COV2.S at low or high dose, single or two shots; about 5 received placebo; per-sample allocation not given. Vaccine and placebo recipients were sampled on day 63 after the first injection. Using immunoSEQ multiplex PCR, the repertoire was profiled, and TCRdb retains in-frame clones only, with some absent. This sample yields about 320,000 clones, of which approximately 86% are seen a single time; roughly 1.9% belongs to the top ten. The CDR3 runs to 13 residues. V gave up 3 bases and J gave up 0 bases, with 5 bases separating them. Germline-derived CDR1 and CDR2 are SGHTA and FQGNSA.

This clonotype was sampled from a person between 18 and 59 years old who received the Ad26.COV2.S COVID-19 vaccine or a placebo. The chain employs TRBV7-2 and TRBJ1-1; D not resolved. This sample comprised peripheral blood, obtained in a trial of Ad26.COV2.S vaccine versus placebo. The CDR3 DNA reads as TGTGCCAGCAGCTTCTCTGTGAACACTGAAGCTTTCTTT. Its translation is CASSFSVNTEAFF.